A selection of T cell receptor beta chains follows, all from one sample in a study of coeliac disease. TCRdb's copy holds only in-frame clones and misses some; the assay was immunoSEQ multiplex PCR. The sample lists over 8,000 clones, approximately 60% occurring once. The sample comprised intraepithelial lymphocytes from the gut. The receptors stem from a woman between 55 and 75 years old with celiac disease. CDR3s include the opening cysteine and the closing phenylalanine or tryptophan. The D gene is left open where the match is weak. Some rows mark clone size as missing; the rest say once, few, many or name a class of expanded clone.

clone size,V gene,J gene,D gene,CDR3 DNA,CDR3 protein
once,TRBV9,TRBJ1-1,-,TGTGCCAGCAGCTTCGCAGGGTCTGGGAACACTGAAGCTTTCTTT,CASSFAGSGNTEAFF
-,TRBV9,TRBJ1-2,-,TGTGCCAGCAGCCCCTCGGAGGGAAAGTGGGGCTATGGCTACACCTTC,CASSPSEGKWGYGYTF
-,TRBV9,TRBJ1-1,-,TGTGCCAGCAGCGCCCCGCGGGGGGAGGCGGGGACTGAAGCTTTCTTT,CASSAPRGEAGTEAFF
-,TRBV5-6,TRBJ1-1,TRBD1,TGTGCCAGCAGCTTGGCCGCAGACAGGGTGAGAACTGAAGCTTTCTTT,CASSLAADRVRTEAFF
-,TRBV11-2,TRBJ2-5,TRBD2,TGTGCCAGCAGCTTAACGGGCGGGGGGGCCGGTGAGACCCAGTACTTC,CASSLTGGGAGETQYF
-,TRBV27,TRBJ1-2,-,TGTGCCAGCAGTTTAGGCGACTTTGGCTATGGCTACACCTTC,CASSLGDFGYGYTF
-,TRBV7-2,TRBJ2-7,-,TGTGCCAGCAGCTTAGGGCCACGGGGGAGCTCCTACGAGCAGTACTTC,CASSLGPRGSSYEQYF
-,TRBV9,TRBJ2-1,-,TGTGCCAGCAGCGTCAGAGGTAATCCCTACAATGAGCAGTTCTTC,CASSVRGNPYNEQFF
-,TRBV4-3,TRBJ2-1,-,TGCGCCAGCAGCCAAGACGAGGACTCAGGCATCTACAATGAGCAGTTCTTC,CASSQDEDSGIYNEQFF
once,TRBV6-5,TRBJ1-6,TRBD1,TGTGCCAGCGGCTACCCGGGACAGGGGATTTCACCCCTCCACTTT,CASGYPGQGISPLHF
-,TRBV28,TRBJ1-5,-,TGTGCCAGCAGTTTAGTTCAGCCCCGTCGACTTAATCAGCCCCAGCATTTT,CASSLVQPRRLNQPQHF
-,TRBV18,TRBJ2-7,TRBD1,TGTGCCAGCTCACTATCCGGGACAGGCTATCTAGAGCAGTACTTC,CASSLSGTGYLEQYF
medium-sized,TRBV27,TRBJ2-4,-,TGTGCCAGCAGTTTCGGGAGTTATGGGAACATTCAGTACTTC,CASSFGSYGNIQYF
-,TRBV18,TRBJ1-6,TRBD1,TGTGCCAGCTCACTCACTGGGACAGCCCTTGATAATTCACCCCTCCACTTT,CASSLTGTALDNSPLHF
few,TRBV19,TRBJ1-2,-,TGTGCCAGTAGTACCCACAGGGTACCTGGCACCGATGGCTACACCTTC,CASSTHRVPGTDGYTF
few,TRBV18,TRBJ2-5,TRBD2,TGTGCCAGCTGCCCGAGCGGGGGCCAAGAGACCCAGTACTTC,CASCPSGGQETQYF
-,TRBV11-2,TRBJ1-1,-,TGTGCCAGCAGCTTAGATTTCCAGGGTCTGGCCTTT,CASSLDFQGLAF
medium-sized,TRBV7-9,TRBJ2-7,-,TGTGCCAGCAGCCAACCGGGGGACGAGCAGTACTTC,CASSQPGDEQYF
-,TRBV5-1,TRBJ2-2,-,TGCGCCAGCAGCCCGGGACATACCACCGGGGAGCTGTTTTTT,CASSPGHTTGELFF
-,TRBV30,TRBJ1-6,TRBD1,TGTGCCTGGAGTCTAGCGACAGGGTGGCTACCCCTCCACTTT,CAWSLATGWLPLHF
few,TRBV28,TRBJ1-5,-,TGTGCCAGCGTGATACAGGGACCCAATCAGCCCCAGCATTTT,CASVIQGPNQPQHF
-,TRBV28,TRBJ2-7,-,TGTGCCAGCAAGAGAATTAGCTACGAGCAGTACTTC,CASKRISYEQYF
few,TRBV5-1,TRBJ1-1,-,TGCGCCAGCACCCCGGAAGGGAGGAACACTGAAGCTTTCTTT,CASTPEGRNTEAFF
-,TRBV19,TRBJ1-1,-,TGTGCCACCAGGCGGGGGAACACTGAAGCTTTCTTT,CATRRGNTEAFF
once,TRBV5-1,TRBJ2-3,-,TGCGCCAGCAGCCGCTCGGATGGGAGACGAGCAGATACGCAGTATTTT,CASSRSDGRRADTQYF
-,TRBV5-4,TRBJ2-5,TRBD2,TGTGCCAGCAGCTTAGCGGGGGGGTACCAAGAGACCCAGTACTTC,CASSLAGGYQETQYF
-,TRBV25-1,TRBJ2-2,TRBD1,TGTGCCAGCAGTGAATTAAGTGGGACAGGGTTCACCGGGGAGCTGTTTTTT,CASSELSGTGFTGELFF
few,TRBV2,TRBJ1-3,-,TGTGCCAGCAGTGAAGGGGGCCCCTCTGGAAACACCATATATTTT,CASSEGGPSGNTIYF
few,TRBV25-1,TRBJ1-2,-,TGTGCCAGCAGTGAATGGCCAGGCGGCTACACCTTC,CASSEWPGGYTF
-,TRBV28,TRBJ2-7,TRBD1,TGTGCCACCCTGGACAGGGCCAGCTACGAGCAGTACTTC,CATLDRASYEQYF
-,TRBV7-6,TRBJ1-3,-,TGTGCCAGCAGCTTAAGTCAGTCACGCTCTGGAAACACCATATATTTT,CASSLSQSRSGNTIYF
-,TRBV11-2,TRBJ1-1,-,TGTGCCAGCAGCTTAGATAGGGAGGTCGAAGCTTTCTTT,CASSLDREVEAFF
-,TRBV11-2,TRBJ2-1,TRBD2,TGTGCCAGCAGCTTCGGGACTAGCGCTTACAATGAGCAGTTCTTC,CASSFGTSAYNEQFF
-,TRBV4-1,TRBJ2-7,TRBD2,TGCGCCAGCAGCCCGAGCGCGGGGGGTTTCTACGAGCAGTACTTC,CASSPSAGGFYEQYF
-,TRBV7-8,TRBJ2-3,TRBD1,TGTGCCAGTCACAGGGGGTTCACAGATACGCAGTATTTT,CASHRGFTDTQYF
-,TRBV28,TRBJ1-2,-,TGTGCCAGCTCATGGGTCCGGACAGACCTTCTAGATACCTTC,CASSWVRTDLLDTF
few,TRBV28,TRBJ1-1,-,TGTGCCAGCAGTCGCCCCTCCACAGGGATAGACACTGAAGCTTTCTTT,CASSRPSTGIDTEAFF
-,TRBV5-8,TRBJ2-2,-,TGTGCCAGCAGCTTGGAGACAGCCGCGAACACCGGGGAGCTGTTTTTT,CASSLETAANTGELFF
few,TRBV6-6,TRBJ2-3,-,TGTGCCAGCAGCCGCCTAGAAACCACAGATACGCAGTATTTT,CASSRLETTDTQYF
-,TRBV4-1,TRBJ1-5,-,TGCGCCAGCAGCCAGGACGGGGGTCAGCCCCAGCATTTT,CASSQDGGQPQHF
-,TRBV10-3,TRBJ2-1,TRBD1,TGTGCCATCAGTGGGGGACAGTACAATGAGCAGTTCTTC,CAISGGQYNEQFF
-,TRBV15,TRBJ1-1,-,TGTGCCACCAGCACCCATTACACTGAAGCTTTCTTT,CATSTHYTEAFF
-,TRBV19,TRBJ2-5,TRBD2,TGTGCCCCCAGCGATCAGGGACTAGGAAGAGAGACCCAGTACTTC,CAPSDQGLGRETQYF
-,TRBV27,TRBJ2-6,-,TGTGCCAGCAGTTTATCTTCTAGCTACTATGGGGCCAACGTCCTGACTTTC,CASSLSSSYYGANVLTF
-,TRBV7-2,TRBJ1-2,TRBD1,TGTGCCAGCAGCTTAGAGACAGGGTGGAACTATGGCTACACCTTC,CASSLETGWNYGYTF
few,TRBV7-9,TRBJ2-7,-,TGTGCCAGCAGCTCCCGTATGTACGAGCAGTACTTC,CASSSRMYEQYF
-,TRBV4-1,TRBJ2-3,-,TGCGCCAGCAGCCATTTCTCGGATACGCAGTATTTT,CASSHFSDTQYF
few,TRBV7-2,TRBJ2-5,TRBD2,TGTGCCAGCAGCCCCTTATCCGGGGGGGCGGGGACCCAGTACTTC,CASSPLSGGAGTQYF
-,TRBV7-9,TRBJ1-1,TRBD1,TGTGCCAGCAGCTTAACAGGGGTGAACACTGAAGCTTTCTTT,CASSLTGVNTEAFF
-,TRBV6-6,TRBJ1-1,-,TGTGCCAGCAGCCGCGTTCAGGGGAACACTGAAGCTTTCTTT,CASSRVQGNTEAFF
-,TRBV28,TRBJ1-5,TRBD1,TGTGCCAGCAGTTTACGACAGGGCCGCAATCAGCCCCAGCATTTT,CASSLRQGRNQPQHF
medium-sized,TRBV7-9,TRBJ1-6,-,TGTGCCAGCAGCTTAAAAGTGGGCGCGGGTTCACCCCTCCACTTT,CASSLKVGAGSPLHF
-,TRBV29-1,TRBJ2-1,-,TGCAGCGTTGAACGGGACAATGAGCAGTTCTTC,CSVERDNEQFF
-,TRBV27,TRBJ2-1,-,TGTGCCAGCAGACCAAAGCTCCGTGTATCCTACAATGAGCAGTTCTTC,CASRPKLRVSYNEQFF